The subject of this entry is one T cell receptor beta chain. Antigen: not known. Trimming cost V 3 bases and J 5 bases; bases outside gene matches: 5. The CDR3 length is 15 residues. Germline values: CDR1 MNHNY, CDR2 SVGAGI (reference sequence). The data derive from a study of cytomegalovirus exposure and HLA in healthy donors. PCR amplification relied on 60 Vbeta primers (plus 13 Jbeta primers). Data came from immunoSEQ multiplex PCR; TCRdb stores just in-frame clones and leaves some out. Of some 250,000 clones in the sample, roughly 87% were seen once. Study-level findings and limits: In an earlier analysis, most TCR beta V segments were productive about 87% or about 30% of the time.

The gene calls are TRBV6-6 and TRBJ2-2; 8 bases fit TRBD1. This clonotype was obtained from a woman aged 40 to 50 in good health and CMV-seropositive. The sample comprised PBMCs. CDR3 coding DNA: TGTGCCAGCAGTTATGGGACAGGCCGGACCGGGGAGCTGTTTTTT. Translation: CASSYGTGRTGELFF.